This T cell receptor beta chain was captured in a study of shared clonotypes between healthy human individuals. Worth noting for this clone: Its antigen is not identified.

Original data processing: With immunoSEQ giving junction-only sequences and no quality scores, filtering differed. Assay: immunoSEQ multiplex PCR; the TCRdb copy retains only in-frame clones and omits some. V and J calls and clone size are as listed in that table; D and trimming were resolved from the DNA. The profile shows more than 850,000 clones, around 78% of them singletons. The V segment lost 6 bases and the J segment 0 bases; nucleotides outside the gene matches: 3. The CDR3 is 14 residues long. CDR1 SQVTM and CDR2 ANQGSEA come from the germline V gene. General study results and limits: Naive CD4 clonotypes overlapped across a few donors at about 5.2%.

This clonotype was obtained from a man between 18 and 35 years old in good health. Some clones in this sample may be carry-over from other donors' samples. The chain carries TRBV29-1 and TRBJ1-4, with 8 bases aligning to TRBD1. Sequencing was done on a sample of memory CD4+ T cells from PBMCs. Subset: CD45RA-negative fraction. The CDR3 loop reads CSVGQGTTNEKLFF. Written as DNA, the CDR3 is TGCAGCGTAGGACAGGGAACAACTAATGAAAAACTGTTTTTT.